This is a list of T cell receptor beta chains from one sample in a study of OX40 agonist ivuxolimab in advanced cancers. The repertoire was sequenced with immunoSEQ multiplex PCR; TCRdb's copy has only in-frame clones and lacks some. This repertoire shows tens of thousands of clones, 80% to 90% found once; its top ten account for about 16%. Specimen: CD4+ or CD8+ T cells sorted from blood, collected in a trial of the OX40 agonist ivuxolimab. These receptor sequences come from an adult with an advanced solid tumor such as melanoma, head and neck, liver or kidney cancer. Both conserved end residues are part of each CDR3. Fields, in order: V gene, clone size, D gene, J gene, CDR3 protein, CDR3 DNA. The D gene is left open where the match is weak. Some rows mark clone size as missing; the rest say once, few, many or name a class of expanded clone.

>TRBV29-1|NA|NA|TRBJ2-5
CSANSGEKTQYF
TGCAGCGCAAATAGTGGGGAAAAGACCCAGTACTTC
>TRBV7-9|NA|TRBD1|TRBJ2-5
CASSQLTGGETQYF
TGTGCCAGCAGCCAGTTGACAGGGGGCGAGACCCAGTACTTC
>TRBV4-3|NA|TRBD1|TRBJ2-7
CASSQGTGWYEQYF
TGCGCCAGCAGCCAAGGGACAGGGTGGTACGAGCAGTACTTC
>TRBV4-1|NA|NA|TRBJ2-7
CASSLPRNDEQYF
TGCGCCAGCAGCCTTCCCAGGAACGACGAGCAGTACTTC
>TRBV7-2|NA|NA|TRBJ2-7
CASSLGQVVTYEQYF
TGTGCCAGCAGCTTAGGGCAGGTCGTTACCTACGAGCAGTACTTC
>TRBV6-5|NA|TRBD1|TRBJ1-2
CASSSGQGSPPGYTF
TGTGCCAGCAGCTCCGGACAGGGATCGCCTCCGGGCTACACCTTC
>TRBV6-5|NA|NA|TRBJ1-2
CASSYGEGIYGYTF
TGTGCCAGCAGTTACGGGGAGGGCATCTATGGCTACACCTTC
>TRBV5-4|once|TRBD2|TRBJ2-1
CASSPKGWLAGEQFF
TGTGCCAGCAGCCCTAAGGGGTGGCTAGCGGGTGAGCAGTTCTTC
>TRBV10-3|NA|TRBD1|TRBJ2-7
CATLVGRDRGPYEQYF
TGTGCCACACTCGTTGGCCGGGACAGGGGGCCCTACGAGCAGTACTTC
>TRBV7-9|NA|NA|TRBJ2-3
CASSSTGRGGGDTDTQYF
TGTGCCAGCAGCTCGACCGGGCGGGGCGGGGGCGACACAGATACGCAGTATTTT
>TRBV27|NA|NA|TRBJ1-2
CASSLGISYGYTF
TGTGCCAGCAGCCTCGGGATATCCTATGGCTACACCTTC
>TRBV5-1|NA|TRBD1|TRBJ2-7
CASSFSMQGDLSYEQYF
TGCGCCAGCAGCTTTTCGATGCAGGGGGACCTTTCCTACGAGCAGTACTTC
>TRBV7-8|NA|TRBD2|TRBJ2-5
CASSSGLAVQETQYF
TGTGCCAGCAGCTCCGGACTAGCGGTTCAAGAGACCCAGTACTTC
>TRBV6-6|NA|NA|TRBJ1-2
CASSQSWDIQTYGYTF
TGTGCCAGCAGCCAATCCTGGGACATCCAAACCTATGGCTACACCTTC
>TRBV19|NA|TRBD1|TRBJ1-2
CASTANRDRLLPYTF
TGTGCCAGTACCGCCAACCGGGACAGGCTCCTCCCATACACCTTC
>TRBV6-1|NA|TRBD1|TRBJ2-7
CASSSGTGANEQYF
TGTGCCAGCAGTTCCGGGACAGGAGCCAACGAGCAGTACTTC
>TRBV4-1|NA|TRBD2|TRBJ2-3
CASSHVLAGTDTQYF
TGCGCCAGCAGCCATGTACTAGCGGGCACAGATACGCAGTATTTT
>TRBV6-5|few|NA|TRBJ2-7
CASSDRGYEQYF
TGTGCCAGCAGTGACAGAGGATACGAGCAGTACTTC
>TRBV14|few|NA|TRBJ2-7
CASSQVNNEQYF
TGTGCCAGCAGCCAAGTAAACAACGAGCAGTACTTC
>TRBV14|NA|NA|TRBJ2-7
CASSQDEAPPYEQYF
TGTGCCAGCAGCCAAGATGAGGCCCCTCCCTACGAGCAGTACTTC
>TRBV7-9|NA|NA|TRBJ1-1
CASSLNLGGGTEAFF
TGTGCCAGCAGCTTGAACCTAGGGGGAGGGACTGAAGCTTTCTTT
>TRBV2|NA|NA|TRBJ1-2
CASSEEDWTRYGYTF
TGTGCCAGCAGTGAAGAGGACTGGACTCGCTATGGCTACACCTTC
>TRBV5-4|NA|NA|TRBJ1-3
CASSLGPNSGNTIYF
TGTGCCAGCAGCTTAGGACCGAACTCTGGAAACACCATATATTTT
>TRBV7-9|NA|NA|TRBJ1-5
CASSLEEQPQHF
TGTGCCAGCAGCTTAGAAGAACAGCCCCAGCATTTT
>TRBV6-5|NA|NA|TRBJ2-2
CASSSGTGELFF
TGTGCCAGCAGTTCCGGTACCGGGGAGCTGTTTTTT
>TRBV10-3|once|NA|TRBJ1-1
CAISESQDSAFF
TGTGCCATCAGTGAGTCCCAGGACTCGGCTTTCTTT
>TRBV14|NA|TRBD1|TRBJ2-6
CASSPTGGWSSGANVLTF
TGTGCCAGCAGCCCTACAGGGGGCTGGAGCTCTGGGGCCAACGTCCTGACTTTC
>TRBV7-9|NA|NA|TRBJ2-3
CASSLPRASDHGDTQYF
TGTGCCAGCAGCTTACCCCGGGCCTCTGACCACGGAGATACGCAGTATTTT
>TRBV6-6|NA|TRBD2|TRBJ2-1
CASSYSTSGPVDEQFF
TGTGCCAGCAGTTACTCGACTAGCGGGCCCGTGGATGAGCAGTTCTTC
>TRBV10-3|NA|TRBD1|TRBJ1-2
CAISESRGLVYTF
TGTGCCATCAGTGAGTCCAGGGGGCTGGTCTACACCTTC
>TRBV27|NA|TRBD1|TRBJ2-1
CASSFSPRDSSYNEQFF
TGTGCCAGCAGTTTCTCCCCCCGGGACAGCTCCTACAATGAGCAGTTCTTC
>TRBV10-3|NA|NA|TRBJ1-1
CAITAWSDSREAFF
TGTGCCATCACCGCTTGGTCGGACAGCCGTGAAGCTTTCTTT
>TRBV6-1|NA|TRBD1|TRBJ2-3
CASSEAWTGADTQYF
TGTGCCAGCAGTGAGGCCTGGACAGGGGCAGATACGCAGTATTTT
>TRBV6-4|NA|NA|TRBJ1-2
CASSARSEGGYGYTF
TGTGCCAGCAGTGCCCGAAGTGAGGGTGGGTATGGCTACACCTTC
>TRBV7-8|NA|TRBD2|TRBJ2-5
CASSLQLAPRETQYF
TGTGCCAGCAGCTTACAACTAGCGCCCCGAGAGACCCAGTACTTC
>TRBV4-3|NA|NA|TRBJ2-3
CASSQDQGVTDTQYF
TGCGCCAGCAGCCAAGATCAAGGGGTAACAGATACGCAGTATTTT
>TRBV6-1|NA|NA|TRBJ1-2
CASSEGGPNYGYTF
TGTGCCAGCAGTGAAGGAGGTCCTAACTATGGCTACACCTTC
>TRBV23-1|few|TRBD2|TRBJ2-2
CASNRRGGGRLGELFF
TGCGCCAGCAACCGCCGCGGGGGGGGGCGGTTAGGGGAGCTGTTTTTT
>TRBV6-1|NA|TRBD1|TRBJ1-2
CASSPRQGVLYGYTF
TGTGCCAGCAGTCCACGACAGGGGGTACTCTATGGCTACACCTTC
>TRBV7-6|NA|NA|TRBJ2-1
CASSLGGGNEQFF
TGTGCCAGCAGCTTAGGAGGGGGCAATGAGCAGTTCTTC
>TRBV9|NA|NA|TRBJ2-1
CASSVSQHNEQFF
TGTGCCAGCAGCGTATCACAGCACAATGAGCAGTTCTTC
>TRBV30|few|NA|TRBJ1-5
CAWSWGDQPQHF
TGTGCCTGGAGTTGGGGGGATCAGCCCCAGCATTTT
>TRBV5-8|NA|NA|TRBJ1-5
CASSPGDQPQHF
TGTGCCAGCAGCCCCGGGGATCAGCCCCAGCATTTT
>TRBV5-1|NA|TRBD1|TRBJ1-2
CASSLETGGYIYGYTF
TGCGCCAGCAGCTTGGAAACAGGGGGATATATCTATGGCTACACCTTC
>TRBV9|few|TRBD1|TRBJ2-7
CASSGGQGAEEQYF
TGTGCCAGCAGCGGAGGACAGGGGGCTGAGGAGCAGTACTTC